One sample yielded the 15 T cell receptor beta chains listed below, sequenced in a study of response to subunit inactivated influenza vaccine (dated by TCRdb to about 2018). The library was prepared using RT-PCR. The instrument given in TCRdb is Illumina HiSeq 2500. In-frame beta chains were kept once TCRdb had trimmed the public reads at Q25 with fastp and called clones with MiXCR. A single entry per CDR3 protein holds the most common genes and DNA from its merged rows. The sample table lists some 500,000 distinct CDR3 sequences, more than 15% of them with a count of one. Roughly 3% of the sample is in the top ten clones. The material sequenced was CD4+ T cells sorted from PBMCs, taken less than 30 months after vaccination. The receptor source for this set is a man aged 50-75 years who received an inactivated influenza vaccine. Donor details come from another sample of the same person, matched by shared clones.

In its sample, this clonotype was seen many times. This rearrangement joins TRBV29-1 to TRBJ2-3; 9 bases map to TRBD2. The CDR3 is made up of 13 amino acids. Trimming removed 5 bases from V and 2 bases from J; junction bases left unmatched: 2. Per the germline V gene, CDR1 is SQVTM and CDR2 is ANQGSEA. The CDR3 loop reads CSVSGGTTDTQYF. The CDR3 DNA reads TGCAGCGTTAGCGGGGGGACCACAGATACGCAGTATTTT.

This clonotype was observed a few times. The CDR3 spells CATSGRQNEKLFF. The CDR3 DNA reads as TGTGCCACCAGTGGAAGGCAGAATGAAAAACTGTTTTTT. The V gene is TRBV15, the J gene TRBJ1-4; D gene uncertain. Trimming cost V 6 bases and J 5 bases, with 10 bases left between them. Germline CDR1 LNHNV, CDR2 YYDKDF (reference sequence). The CDR3 has 13 residues. Using reference TRBV15 and TRBJ1-4 for the parts outside the CDR3, the full variable domain is DAMVIQNPRYQVTQFGKPVTLSCSQTLNHNVMYWYQQKSSQAPKLLFHYYDKDFNNEADTPDNFQSRRPNTSFCFLDIRSPGLGDTAMYLCATSGRQNEKLFFGSGTQLSVL.

This clonotype was recorded at least ten times. The rearrangement uses TRBV24-1 and TRBJ2-7; 7 nucleotides match TRBD1. This CDR3 region has 13 residues. The junction had 7 bases not matched to a gene; V was cut back by 4 bases and J by 8 bases. Germline loops: CDR1 KGHDR, CDR2 SFDVKD. The CDR3 sequence is CATSDMGTEQQYF. The DNA of the CDR3 is TGTGCCACCAGTGACATGGGGACAGAACAGCAGTACTTC.

This rearrangement joins TRBV27 to TRBJ1-6; no firm D call. V dropped 4 bases and J dropped 13 bases, with 17 bases sitting between them. The CDR3 covers 14 residues. Per germline, CDR1 MNHEY and CDR2 SMNVEV (reference sequence). This chain's CDR3 is CASSSDARVGPLHF. CDR3 nucleotide sequence: TGTGCCAGCAGTTCGGACGCTAGGGTGGGGCCCCTCCACTTT.

This chain connects TRBV7-2 to TRBJ2-3; no definite D call. Germline V gives CDR1 SGHTA, CDR2 FQGNSA. The V end was cut by 1 base, the J end by 4 bases, with 15 bases between. The CDR3 sequence is 16 residues long. The CDR3 protein is CASSLVPRMAADTQYF. The CDR3 coding sequence is TGTGCCAGCAGCTTAGTTCCCAGAATGGCCGCAGATACGCAGTATTTT. The full variable domain, rest sourced from reference TRBV7-2 and TRBJ2-3, is GAGVSQSPSNKVTEKGKDVELRCDPISGHTALYWYRQSLGQGLEFLIYFQGNSAPDKSGLPSDRFSAERTGGSVSTLTIQRTQQEDSAVYLCASSLVPRMAADTQYFGPGTRLTVL.

In this sample, this clonotype turned up a few times. The chain has TRBV5-1 and TRBJ2-2; possibly TRBD1 for D (5 bases). CDR1 is SGHRS, CDR2 YFSETQ, per germline. The V gene lost 4 bases and the J gene lost 4 bases, with 17 bases spanning the gap. The CDR3 is 16 amino acids. As DNA, the CDR3 is TGCGCCAGCAGCCAAGACGCCGACAGAGGCACCGGGGAGCTGTTTTTT. Translated, it gives CASSQDADRGTGELFF.

This clonotype was seen only a few times. The J gene is TRBJ1-6, the V gene TRBV2; D uncertain. Germline loops: CDR1 SNHLY, CDR2 FYNNEI. This CDR3 comprises 19 residues. V lost 8 bases and J 7 bases, leaving 30 bases between the germline ends. The CDR3 loop is CASRPNRYERLLGNSPLHF. Written as DNA, the CDR3 is TGTGCCAGCCGACCGAATAGGTACGAGCGGCTATTGGGGAATTCACCCCTCCACTTT.

The chain joins TRBV12-3 or TRBV12-4 to TRBJ1-1; 8 nucleotides agree with TRBD1. The length of the CDR3 is 14 residues. V was clipped by 6 bases and J by 5 bases; unmatched bases: 8. CDR3: CASRIGQGVTEAFF. Here the CDR3 DNA reads TGTGCCAGCAGAATTGGACAGGGAGTTACTGAAGCTTTCTTT.

This clonotype has at least ten counts. The chain is built from TRBV11-2 and TRBJ1-2, with a possible D match to TRBD1 (5 bases). Trimming removed 5 bases from V and 5 bases from J, with 12 bases in between. The CDR3 spans 13 residues. CDR1 and CDR2 from the germline V gene are SGHAT and FQNNGV. The CDR3 DNA is TGTGCCAGCAGCCGGGACGGACAATATGGCTACACCTTC. Protein product: CASSRDGQYGYTF.

The chain links TRBV3-1 to TRBJ2-1, with 13 bases matching TRBD2. The CDR3 totals 20 residues. The V segment lost 4 bases and the J segment 0 bases; nucleotides outside the gene matches: 12. Germline V lookup: CDR1 LGHDT, CDR2 YNNKEL (reference sequence). CDR3 in amino acids: CASSPFLRTSGGSSYNEQFF. CDR3 nucleotide sequence: TGTGCCAGCAGCCCGTTCTTGCGGACTAGCGGGGGAAGCTCCTACAATGAGCAGTTCTTC.

In its sample, this clonotype was seen a few times. The chain joins TRBV5-5 to TRBJ1-5; D may be TRBD1 (5 bases). The germline gives CDR1 SGHKS, CDR2 YYEKEE (reference sequence). CDR3 length: 13 amino acids. Deletions cut 3 bases from V and 5 bases from J, with 9 bases between. CDR3 loop: CASSSEGYQPQHF. In nucleotides, the CDR3 is TGTGCCAGCAGCTCCGAGGGGTATCAGCCCCAGCATTTT.

This clonotype has a handful of counts. The chain has TRBV29-1 and TRBJ2-1, with 12 bases matching TRBD2. J was trimmed by 4 bases and V by 5 bases; bases with no gene match: 3. CDR1 is SQVTM, CDR2 ANQGSEA, per germline. This CDR3 comprises 14 residues. The CDR3 nucleotides are TGCAGCGTTCTCGGACTAGCGGGATACAATGAGCAGTTCTTC. Amino acid sequence: CSVLGLAGYNEQFF.

A few counts support this clonotype. This chain links TRBV7-9 with TRBJ1-1; possibly TRBD1 for D (6 bases). V shed 7 bases and J shed 0 bases, with 12 bases lying between them. Per the germline V gene, CDR1 is SEHNR and CDR2 is FQNEAQ (reference sequence). The CDR3 covers 14 residues. This CDR3 is CASKEGVVNTEAFF. In DNA form, the CDR3 reads TGTGCCAGCAAAGAGGGGGTGGTGAACACTGAAGCTTTCTTT.

Only a few counts were recorded for this clonotype. The J gene is TRBJ1-2, the V gene TRBV21-1. TRBV21-1 is a documented pseudogene. CDR3 length: 11 residues. The chain's CDR3 is CASPGGVNYTF. CDR3 DNA sequence: TGTGCCAGCCCGGGTGGGGTCAACTACACCTTC.

This clonotype occurred a few times. The chain combines TRBV29-1 with TRBJ1-2; D is uncertain. The CDR3 contains 14 residues. CDR1 and CDR2 (germline): SQVTM, ANQGSEA. Trimming removed 6 bases from V and 5 bases from J, with 19 bases in between. The CDR3 region is CSVLDGWTGYGYTF. CDR3 in DNA: TGCAGCGTGCTTGACGGTTGGACGGGGTATGGCTACACCTTC.